This paragraph covers one T cell receptor beta chain sequence. This sample is drawn from a study of long-term antiretroviral therapy in people with HIV. CDR3 size: 14 residues. Germline V gives CDR1 LNHDA, CDR2 SQIVND (reference sequence). V lost 5 bases and J lost 5, with 12 bases in between. Participants living with HIV all received treatment in the United States. Version v3.0 of the immunoSEQ assay was performed at survey level. Here immunoSEQ multiplex PCR was the method, and the copy in TCRdb shows in-frame clones only, minus some. Of about 34,000 clones in the sample, about 83% were seen once. Sequencing used unsorted PBMCs, obtained 0.4 years before starting antiretroviral therapy. The clonotype comes from a man younger than 30 with HIV. The chain uses TRBV19 and TRBJ2-2; unclear D gene. This CDR3 is CASSPLVVTGELFF. CDR3 DNA sequence: TGTGCCAGTAGTCCCCTAGTGGTTACCGGGGAGCTGTTTTTT.